This entry features one T cell receptor beta chain sequence. The entry originates in a study of blood T cell repertoires in COVID-19. Study-level background: Donors in the United States, Italy and Spain gave samples during acute or convalescent COVID-19.

TCRdb's copy holds only in-frame clones and misses some; the assay was immunoSEQ multiplex PCR. The sample holds over 110,000 clones, approximately 88% seen once. This CDR3 has 14 residues. Germline V CDR1 and CDR2: LGHDT, YNNKEL (reference sequence). V was trimmed by 4 bases and J by 10 bases, leaving 14 bases between them. V and J are TRBV3-1 (or the pseudogene TRBV3-2) and TRBJ1-6, with D uncertain. The sample was peripheral blood. The receptor was isolated from a human donor in a cohort sampled during active COVID-19. CDR3 nucleotides: TGTGCCAGCAGCCTGGCGACATTGGAATCACCCCTCCACTTT. Protein sequence: CASSLATLESPLHF.